The clone carrying this T cell receptor beta chain came up once. Its antigen is unknown. The data were obtained in a study of shared clonotypes between healthy human individuals. Study overall: Researchers drew samples from a couple of women and a few men aged 18 to 49. Study-wide results and limits: A handful of donors held about 5% of naive CD4 clonotypes in common.

The germline CDR1 and CDR2 sequences are SNHLY and FYNNEI. This CDR3 spans 16 amino acids. V lost 0 bases and J lost 8; bases outside the gene matches: 10. Using immunoSEQ multiplex PCR, the repertoire was profiled, and TCRdb retains in-frame clones only, with some absent. Of some 2,500,000 clones listed, 85% to 95% were seen once; the top ten hold 0.37%. Sequencing was carried out using naive CD4+ T cells from PBMCs. This sample's subset: CD45RA+ positively selected. V gene TRBV2 combines with J gene TRBJ2-1; TRBD2 matches at 7 bases. This clonotype originated in a man aged 18 to 29 in good health. Some clones in this sample may be carry-over from other donors' samples. The CDR3 coding sequence is TGTGCCAGCAGTGAAGCGCCTCCGGGACTACAGGATGAGCAGTTCTTC. It translates to CASSEAPPGLQDEQFF.